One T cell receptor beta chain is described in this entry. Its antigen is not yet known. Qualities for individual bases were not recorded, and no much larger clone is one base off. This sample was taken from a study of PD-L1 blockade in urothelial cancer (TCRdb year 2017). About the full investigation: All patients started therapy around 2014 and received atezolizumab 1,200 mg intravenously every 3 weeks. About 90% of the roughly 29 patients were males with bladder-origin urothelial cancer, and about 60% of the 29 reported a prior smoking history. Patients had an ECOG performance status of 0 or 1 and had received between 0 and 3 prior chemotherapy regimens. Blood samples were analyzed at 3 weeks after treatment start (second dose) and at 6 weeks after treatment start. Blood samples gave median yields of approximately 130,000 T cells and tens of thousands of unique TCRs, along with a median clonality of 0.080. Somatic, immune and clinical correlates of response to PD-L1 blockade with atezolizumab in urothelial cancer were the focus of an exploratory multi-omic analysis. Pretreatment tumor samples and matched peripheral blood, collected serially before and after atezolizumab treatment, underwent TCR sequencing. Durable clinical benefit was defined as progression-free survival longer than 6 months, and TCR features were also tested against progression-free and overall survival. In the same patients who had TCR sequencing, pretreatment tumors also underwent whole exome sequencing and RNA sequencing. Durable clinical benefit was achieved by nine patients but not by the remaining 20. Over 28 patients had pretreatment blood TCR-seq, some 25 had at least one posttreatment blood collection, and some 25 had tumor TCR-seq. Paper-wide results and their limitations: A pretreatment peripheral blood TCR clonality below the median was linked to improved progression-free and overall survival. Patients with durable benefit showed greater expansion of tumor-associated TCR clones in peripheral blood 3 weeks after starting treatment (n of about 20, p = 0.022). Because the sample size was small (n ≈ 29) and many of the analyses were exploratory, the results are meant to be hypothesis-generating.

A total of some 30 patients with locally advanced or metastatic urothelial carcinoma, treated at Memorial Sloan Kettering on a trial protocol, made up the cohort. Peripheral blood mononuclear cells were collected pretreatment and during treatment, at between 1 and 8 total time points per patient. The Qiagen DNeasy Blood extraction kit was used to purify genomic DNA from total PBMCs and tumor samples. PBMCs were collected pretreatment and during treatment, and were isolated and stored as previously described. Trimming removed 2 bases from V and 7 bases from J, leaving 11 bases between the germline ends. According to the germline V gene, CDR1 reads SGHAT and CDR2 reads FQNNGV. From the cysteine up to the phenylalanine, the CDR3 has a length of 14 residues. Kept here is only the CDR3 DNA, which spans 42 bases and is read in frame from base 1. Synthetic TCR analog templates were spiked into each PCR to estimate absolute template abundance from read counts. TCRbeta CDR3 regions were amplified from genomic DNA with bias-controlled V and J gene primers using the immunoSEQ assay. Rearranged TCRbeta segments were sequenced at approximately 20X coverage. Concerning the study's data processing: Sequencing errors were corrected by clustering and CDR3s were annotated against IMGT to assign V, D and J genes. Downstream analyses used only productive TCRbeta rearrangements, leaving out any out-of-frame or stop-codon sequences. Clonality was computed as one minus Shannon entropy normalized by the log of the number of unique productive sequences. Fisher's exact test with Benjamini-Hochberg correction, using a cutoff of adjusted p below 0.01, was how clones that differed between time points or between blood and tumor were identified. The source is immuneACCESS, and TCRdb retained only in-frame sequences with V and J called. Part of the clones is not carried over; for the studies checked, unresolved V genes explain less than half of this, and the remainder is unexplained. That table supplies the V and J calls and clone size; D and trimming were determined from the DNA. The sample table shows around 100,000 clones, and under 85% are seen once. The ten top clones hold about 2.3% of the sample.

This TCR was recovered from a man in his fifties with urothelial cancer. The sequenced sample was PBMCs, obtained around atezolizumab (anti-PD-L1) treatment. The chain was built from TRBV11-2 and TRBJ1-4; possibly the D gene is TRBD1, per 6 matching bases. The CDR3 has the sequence CASSLSRGFEKLFF. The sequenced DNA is TGTGCCAGCAGCTTATCTAGGGGGTTTGAAAAACTGTTTTTT.